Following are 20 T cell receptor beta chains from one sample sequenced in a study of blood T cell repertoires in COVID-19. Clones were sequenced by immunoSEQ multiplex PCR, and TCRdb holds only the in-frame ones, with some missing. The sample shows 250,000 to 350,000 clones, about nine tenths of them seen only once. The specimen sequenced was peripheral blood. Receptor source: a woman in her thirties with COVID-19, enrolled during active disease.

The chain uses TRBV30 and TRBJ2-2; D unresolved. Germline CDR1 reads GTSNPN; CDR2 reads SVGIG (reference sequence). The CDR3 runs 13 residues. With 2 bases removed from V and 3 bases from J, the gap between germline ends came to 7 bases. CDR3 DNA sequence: TGTGCCTGGAGTCCAGATCACACCGGGGAGCTGTTTTTT. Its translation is CAWSPDHTGELFF.

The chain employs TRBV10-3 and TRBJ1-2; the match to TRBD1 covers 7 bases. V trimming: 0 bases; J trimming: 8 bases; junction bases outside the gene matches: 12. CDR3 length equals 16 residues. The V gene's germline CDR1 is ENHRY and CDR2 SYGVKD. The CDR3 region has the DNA TGTGCCATCAGTGAGTCGGAGACAGGGCCTTCTAAGGGCTACACCTTC. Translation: CAISESETGPSKGYTF.

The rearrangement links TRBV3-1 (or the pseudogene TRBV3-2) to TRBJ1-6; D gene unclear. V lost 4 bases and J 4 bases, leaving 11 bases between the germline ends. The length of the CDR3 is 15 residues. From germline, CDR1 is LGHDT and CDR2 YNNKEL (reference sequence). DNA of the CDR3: TGTGCCAGCAGCCCCTCGCGGGGATATAATTCACCCCTCCACTTT. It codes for CASSPSRGYNSPLHF.

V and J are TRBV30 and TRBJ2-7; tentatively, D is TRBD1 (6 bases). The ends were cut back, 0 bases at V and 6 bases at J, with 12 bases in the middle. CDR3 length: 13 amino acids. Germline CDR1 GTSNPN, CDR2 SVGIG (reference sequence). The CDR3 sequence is CAWSVHQGSEQYF. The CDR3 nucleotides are TGTGCCTGGAGTGTACACCAGGGGTCCGAGCAGTACTTC.

The CDR3 protein is CASRLQSSYNSPLHF. CDR3 coding DNA: TGTGCCAGCAGATTACAGAGCTCCTATAATTCACCCCTCCACTTT. The rearrangement uses TRBV6-5 and TRBJ1-6; no clear D gene. V gave up 6 bases and J gave up 0 bases, with 9 bases separating them. Germline V gene sequence: CDR1 MNHEY, CDR2 SVGAGI. CDR3 size: 15 residues.

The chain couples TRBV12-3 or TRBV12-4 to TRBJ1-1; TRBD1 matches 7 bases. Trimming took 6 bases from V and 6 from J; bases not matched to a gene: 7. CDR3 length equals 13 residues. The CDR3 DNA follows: TGTGCCAGCAGAAGGGGGACAGTGGCTGAAGCTTTCTTT. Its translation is CASRRGTVAEAFF.

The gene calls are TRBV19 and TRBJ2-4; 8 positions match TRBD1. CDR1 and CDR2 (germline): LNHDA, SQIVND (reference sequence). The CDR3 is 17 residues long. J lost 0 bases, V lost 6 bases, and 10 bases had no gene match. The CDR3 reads CASSNNRGLLAKNIQYF. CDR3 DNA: TGTGCCAGTAGCAACAACAGGGGGTTGCTAGCCAAAAACATTCAGTACTTC.

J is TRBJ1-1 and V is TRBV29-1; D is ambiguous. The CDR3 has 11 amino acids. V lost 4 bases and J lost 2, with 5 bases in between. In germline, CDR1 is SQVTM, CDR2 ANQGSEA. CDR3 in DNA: TGCAGCGTTGTATCTAACACTGAAGCTTTCTTT. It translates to CSVVSNTEAFF.

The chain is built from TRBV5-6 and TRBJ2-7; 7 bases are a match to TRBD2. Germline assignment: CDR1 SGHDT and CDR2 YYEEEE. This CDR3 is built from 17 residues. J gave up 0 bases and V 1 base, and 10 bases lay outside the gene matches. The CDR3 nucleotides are TGTGCCAGCAGCTTGCATGGGGACTACCCTTACTCCTACGAGCAGTACTTC. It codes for CASSLHGDYPYSYEQYF.

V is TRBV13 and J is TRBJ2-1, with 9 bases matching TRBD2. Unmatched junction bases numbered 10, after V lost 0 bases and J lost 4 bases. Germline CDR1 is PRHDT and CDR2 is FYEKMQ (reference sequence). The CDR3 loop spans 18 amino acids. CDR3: CASSLGSGASGKYNEQFF. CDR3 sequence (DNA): TGTGCCAGCAGCTTAGGCTCCGGGGCTAGCGGGAAGTACAATGAGCAGTTCTTC.

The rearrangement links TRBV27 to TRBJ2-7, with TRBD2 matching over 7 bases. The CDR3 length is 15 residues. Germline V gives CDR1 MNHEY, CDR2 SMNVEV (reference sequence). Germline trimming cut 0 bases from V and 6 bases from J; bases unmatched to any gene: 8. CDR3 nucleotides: TGTGCCAGCAGTTTATCTCCGGGACTACCATCCGAGCAGTACTTC. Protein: CASSLSPGLPSEQYF.

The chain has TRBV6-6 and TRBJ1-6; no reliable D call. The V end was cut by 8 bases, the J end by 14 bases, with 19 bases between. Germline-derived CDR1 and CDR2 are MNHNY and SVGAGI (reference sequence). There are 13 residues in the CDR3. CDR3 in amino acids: CASLAGPVESLHF. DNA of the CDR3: TGTGCCAGCCTCGCGGGCCCAGTGGAATCCCTCCACTTT.

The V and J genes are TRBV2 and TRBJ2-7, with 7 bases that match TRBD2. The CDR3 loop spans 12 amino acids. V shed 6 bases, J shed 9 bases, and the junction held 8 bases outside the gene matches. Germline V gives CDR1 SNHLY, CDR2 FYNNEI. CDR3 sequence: CASRSSGGWQYF. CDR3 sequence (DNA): TGTGCCAGCAGGTCGTCGGGGGGTTGGCAGTACTTC.

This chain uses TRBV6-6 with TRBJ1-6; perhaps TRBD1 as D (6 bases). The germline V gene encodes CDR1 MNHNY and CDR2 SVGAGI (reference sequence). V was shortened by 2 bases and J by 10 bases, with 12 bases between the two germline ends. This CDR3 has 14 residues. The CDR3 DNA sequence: TGTGCCAGCAGTTACAGGGACAAAAGGTCACCCCTCCACTTT. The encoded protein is CASSYRDKRSPLHF.

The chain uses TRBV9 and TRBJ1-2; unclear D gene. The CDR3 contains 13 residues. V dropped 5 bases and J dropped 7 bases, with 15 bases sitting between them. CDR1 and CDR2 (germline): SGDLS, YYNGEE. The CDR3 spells CASSLQLFRGYTF. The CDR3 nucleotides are TGTGCCAGCAGTCTTCAACTGTTCCGTGGCTACACCTTC.

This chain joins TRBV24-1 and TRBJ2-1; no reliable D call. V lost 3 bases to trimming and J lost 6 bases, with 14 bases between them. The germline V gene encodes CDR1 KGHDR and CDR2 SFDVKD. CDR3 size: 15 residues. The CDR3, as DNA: TGTGCCACCAGTGATGGTCTAGATGTTGGCAATGAGCAGTTCTTC. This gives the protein CATSDGLDVGNEQFF.

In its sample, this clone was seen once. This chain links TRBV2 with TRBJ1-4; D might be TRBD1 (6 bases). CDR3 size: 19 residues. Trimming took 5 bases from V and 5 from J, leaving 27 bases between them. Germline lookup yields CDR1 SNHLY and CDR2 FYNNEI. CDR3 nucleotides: TGTGCCAGCAGTCCTATGATCGGGTTTGTAGGGGGACGCAATGAAAAACTGTTTTTT. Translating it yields CASSPMIGFVGGRNEKLFF.

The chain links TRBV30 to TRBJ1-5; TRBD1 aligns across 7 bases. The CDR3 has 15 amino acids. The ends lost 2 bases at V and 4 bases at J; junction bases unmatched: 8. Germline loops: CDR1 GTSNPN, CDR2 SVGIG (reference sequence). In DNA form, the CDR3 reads TGTGCCTGGAGTAGGGGGGACAGTCCTAATCAGCCCCAGCATTTT. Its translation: CAWSRGDSPNQPQHF.

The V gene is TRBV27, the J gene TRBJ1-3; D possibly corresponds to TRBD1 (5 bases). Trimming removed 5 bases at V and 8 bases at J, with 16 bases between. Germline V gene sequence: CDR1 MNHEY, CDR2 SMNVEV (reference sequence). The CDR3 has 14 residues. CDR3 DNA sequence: TGTGCCAGCAGTCCCGGGGGGGGTTGGGACACCATATATTTT. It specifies CASSPGGGWDTIYF.

The CDR3 nucleotides read TGCGCCAGCAGCTTGGGGAGGGCAGGTTCAGGCTACACCTTC. Amino acid sequence: CASSLGRAGSGYTF. This rearrangement joins TRBV5-1 to TRBJ1-2; D gene unclear. Looked up from germline, CDR1 is SGHRS and CDR2 is YFSETQ. This CDR3 is 14 amino acids long. The V end was cut by 0 bases, the J end by 8 bases, with 14 bases between.